This is a list of T cell receptor beta chains from one sample in a study of blood T cell repertoires in COVID-19. TCRdb's copy holds only in-frame clones and misses some; the assay was immunoSEQ multiplex PCR. The sample holds roughly 62,000 clones, 80% to 85% seen once. Sequenced material: peripheral blood. The receptors derive from a man aged 30-40 years with COVID-19, enrolled during active disease. CDR3s include the opening cysteine and the closing phenylalanine or tryptophan. Fields, in order: D gene, J gene, clone size, V gene, CDR3 DNA, CDR3 protein. The D gene is left open where the match is weak. The size of a clone is reported for some rows only, either as once, few or many, or as a class for expanded clones.

TRBD1 TRBJ1-2 - TRBV10-3 TGTGCCATCAGGGATTCCCGGGACAGGGGAGAAGGCTACACCTTC CAIRDSRDRGEGYTF
TRBD2 TRBJ2-3 - TRBV13 TGTGCCAGCAGCAGGACTAGCGGCACAGATACGCAGTATTTT CASSRTSGTDTQYF
- TRBJ1-1 - TRBV4-1 TGCGCCAGCAGCCAAGATCCAGCGGGCCGGTACACTGAAGCTTTCTTT CASSQDPAGRYTEAFF
TRBD1 TRBJ1-5 - TRBV11-2 TGTGCCAGCAGCTGGGACAGGGGCAATCAGCCCCAGCATTTT CASSWDRGNQPQHF
- TRBJ1-3 - TRBV30 TGTGCCTGGAGCTTCGCGCGTAGATCTGGAAACACCATATATTTT CAWSFARRSGNTIYF
TRBD1 TRBJ1-5 - TRBV7-2 TGTGCCAGCAGCGTGACAGGGGGAGAGGGTCAGCCCCAGCATTTT CASSVTGGEGQPQHF
- TRBJ2-2 - TRBV6-2/TRBV6-3 TGTGCCAGCACCCCAGGAGTTTTCGGGGAGCTGTTTTTT CASTPGVFGELFF
- TRBJ2-3 - TRBV5-5 TGTGCCAGCAGCCGAATTTCCGCGGATACGCAGTATTTT CASSRISADTQYF
- TRBJ2-3 - TRBV7-8 TGTGCCAGCAGCCCTTTGGGGTACGGGGCAGGGGATGATACGCAGTATTTT CASSPLGYGAGDDTQYF
TRBD1 TRBJ2-7 - TRBV4-1 TGCGCCAGCAGCCAAGATTTTTCAGGGGGACGGGCCTACGAGCAGTACTTC CASSQDFSGGRAYEQYF
- TRBJ2-6 - TRBV11-2 TGTGCCAGCAGCCCTAATTCTGGGGCCAACGTCCTGACTTTC CASSPNSGANVLTF
TRBD2 TRBJ2-3 - TRBV9 TGTGCCAGCAGCGGATTCGAGACTAGCGGGAGAACAGATACGCAGTATTTT CASSGFETSGRTDTQYF
TRBD2 TRBJ2-7 - TRBV30 TGTGCATACGTGTCCGGGACTACGGGCGAGCAGTACTTC CAYVSGTTGEQYF
- TRBJ1-2 few TRBV19 TGTGCCAGTAGTTCGGGCTATGGCTACACCTTC CASSSGYGYTF
- TRBJ2-7 - TRBV13 TGTGCCAGCAGCTCAGGGACTTCGGAATACGAGCAGTACTTC CASSSGTSEYEQYF
TRBD1 TRBJ2-7 few TRBV7-9 TGTGCCAGCAGCACCGGGACAGCTTTCCCTCGGGAGTACTTC CASSTGTAFPREYF
TRBD1 TRBJ1-1 once TRBV6-6 TGTGCCAGCAGTTACCCCACAGGGGCTGAAGCTTTCTTT CASSYPTGAEAFF
TRBD2 TRBJ2-7 - TRBV7-2 TGTGCCAGCAGCCCAGGGTGGGCTAGCGGGAGGACCTCGACCTACGAGCAGTACTTC CASSPGWASGRTSTYEQYF
TRBD1 TRBJ1-1 - TRBV7-9 TGTGCCAGCAGCGCCGACAGGGGGAGGGCTGAAGCTTTCTTT CASSADRGRAEAFF
TRBD1 TRBJ1-6 - TRBV6-5 TGTGCCAGCAGCCGGGACAGGTTGTCACCCCTCCACTTT CASSRDRLSPLHF
- TRBJ2-1 - TRBV19 TGTGCCAGTAGTACCCAGACAGCATCCTACAATGAGCAGTTCTTC CASSTQTASYNEQFF
TRBD2 TRBJ2-1 - TRBV6-2/TRBV6-3 TGTGCCAGCAGTTACTCGACTAGCGGGGCCGTGAGCTCCTACAATGAGCAGTTCTTC CASSYSTSGAVSSYNEQFF
TRBD1 TRBJ2-5 - TRBV11-3 TGTGCCAGCAGCTTATCTACAGGGGGAACGACCCAGTACTTC CASSLSTGGTTQYF
TRBD1 TRBJ2-1 few TRBV9 TGTGCCAGCAGCGGAGGACAGGGGAATGAGCAGTTCTTC CASSGGQGNEQFF
TRBD1 TRBJ1-2 - TRBV29-1 TGCAGCGTTGAAGTGGCCGGGACAGGGGACCCTAGTATGTATGGCTACACCTTC CSVEVAGTGDPSMYGYTF
- TRBJ2-2 - TRBV5-4 TGTGCCAGCAGGCCCGGACAGGGGGAGCTGTTTTTT CASRPGQGELFF
- TRBJ2-7 few TRBV20-1 TGCAGTGCTAGTTCCGACAGGATCTACGAGCAGTACTTC CSASSDRIYEQYF
- TRBJ1-3 - TRBV6-6 TGTGCCAGCAGCATCGACAGTAACTCTGGAAACACCATATATTTT CASSIDSNSGNTIYF
- TRBJ1-1 once TRBV7-2 TGTGCCAGCAGCTCCAGGGGCATGAACACTGAAGCTTTCTTT CASSSRGMNTEAFF
TRBD2 TRBJ2-7 - TRBV3-1/TRBV3-2 TGTGCCAGCAGCCAAGTTACGGGAGGACGGCGGAGAGAGCAGTACTTC CASSQVTGGRRREQYF